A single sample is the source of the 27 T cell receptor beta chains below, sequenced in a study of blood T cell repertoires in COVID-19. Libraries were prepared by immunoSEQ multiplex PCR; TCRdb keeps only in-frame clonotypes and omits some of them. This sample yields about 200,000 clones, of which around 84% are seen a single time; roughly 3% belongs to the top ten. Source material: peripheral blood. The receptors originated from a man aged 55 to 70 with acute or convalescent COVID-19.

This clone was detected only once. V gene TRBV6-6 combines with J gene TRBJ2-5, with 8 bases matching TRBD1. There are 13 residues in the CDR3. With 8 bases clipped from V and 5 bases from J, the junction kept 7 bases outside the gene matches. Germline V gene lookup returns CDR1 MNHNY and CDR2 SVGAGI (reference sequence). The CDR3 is CASQRTGRETQYF. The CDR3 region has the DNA TGTGCCAGCCAAAGGACAGGGAGGGAGACCCAGTACTTC.

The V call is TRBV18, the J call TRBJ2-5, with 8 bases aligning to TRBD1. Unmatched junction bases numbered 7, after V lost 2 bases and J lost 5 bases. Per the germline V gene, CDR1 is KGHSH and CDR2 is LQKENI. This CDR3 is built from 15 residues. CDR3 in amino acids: CASSPAGGSRETQYF. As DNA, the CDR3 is TGTGCCAGCTCACCAGCAGGGGGCTCTCGGGAGACCCAGTACTTC.

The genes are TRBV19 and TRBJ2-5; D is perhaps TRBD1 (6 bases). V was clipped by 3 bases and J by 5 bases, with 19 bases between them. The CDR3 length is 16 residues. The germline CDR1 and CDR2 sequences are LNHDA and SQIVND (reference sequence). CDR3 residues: CASSIPRRGYGETQYF. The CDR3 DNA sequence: TGTGCCAGTAGTATCCCTCGCAGGGGTTATGGGGAGACCCAGTACTTC.

The CDR3 DNA sequence: TGTGCCAGCAGGCGAGGAGTAGCGGGGGCCCCACAAGAGACCCAGTACTTC. The encoded protein is CASRRGVAGAPQETQYF. The chain couples TRBV2 to TRBJ2-5, with TRBD2 matching over 9 bases. CDR3 size: 17 residues. Trimming at V came to 6 bases and at J to 2 bases, leaving 13 bases not matched to a gene. Germline V CDR1 and CDR2: SNHLY, FYNNEI.

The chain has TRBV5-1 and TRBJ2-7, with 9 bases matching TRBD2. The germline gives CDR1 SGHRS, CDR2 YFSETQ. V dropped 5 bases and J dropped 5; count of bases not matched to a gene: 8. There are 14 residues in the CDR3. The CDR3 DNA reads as TGCGCCAGCAGTTTGAATGCGGGGGGGAACGAGCAGTACTTC. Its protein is CASSLNAGGNEQYF.

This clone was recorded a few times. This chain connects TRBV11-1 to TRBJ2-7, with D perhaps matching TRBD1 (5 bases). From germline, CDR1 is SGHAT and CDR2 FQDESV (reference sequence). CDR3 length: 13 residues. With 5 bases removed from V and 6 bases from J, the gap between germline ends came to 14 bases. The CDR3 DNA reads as TGTGCCAGCAGCCCAGGAAGGGGCAGCGAGCAGTACTTC. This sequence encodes CASSPGRGSEQYF.

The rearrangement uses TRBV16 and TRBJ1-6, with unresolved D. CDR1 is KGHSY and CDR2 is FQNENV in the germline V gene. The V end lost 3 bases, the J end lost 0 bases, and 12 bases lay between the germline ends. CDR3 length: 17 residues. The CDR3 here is CASSHLGRTSYNSPLHF. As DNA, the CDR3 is TGTGCCAGCAGCCACTTGGGCAGAACCTCCTATAATTCACCCCTCCACTTT.

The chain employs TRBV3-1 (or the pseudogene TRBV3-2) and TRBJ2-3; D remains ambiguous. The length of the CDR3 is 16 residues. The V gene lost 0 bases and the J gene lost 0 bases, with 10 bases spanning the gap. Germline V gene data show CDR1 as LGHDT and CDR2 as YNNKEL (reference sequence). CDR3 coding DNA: TGTGCCAGCAGCCAAGATCGGCGGCCTAGCACAGATACGCAGTATTTT. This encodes CASSQDRRPSTDTQYF.

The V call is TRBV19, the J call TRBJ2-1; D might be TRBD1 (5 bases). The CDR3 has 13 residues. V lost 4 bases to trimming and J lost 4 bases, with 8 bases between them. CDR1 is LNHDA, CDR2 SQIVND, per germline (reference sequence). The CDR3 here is CASSRQFYNEQFF. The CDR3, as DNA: TGTGCCAGTAGTAGACAGTTTTACAATGAGCAGTTCTTC.

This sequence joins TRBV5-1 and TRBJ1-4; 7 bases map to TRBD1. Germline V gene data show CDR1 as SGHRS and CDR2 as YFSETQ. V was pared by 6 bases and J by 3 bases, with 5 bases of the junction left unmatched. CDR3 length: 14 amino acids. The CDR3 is CASTLDRPNEKLFF. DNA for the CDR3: TGCGCCAGCACCCTGGACAGGCCTAATGAAAAACTGTTTTTT.

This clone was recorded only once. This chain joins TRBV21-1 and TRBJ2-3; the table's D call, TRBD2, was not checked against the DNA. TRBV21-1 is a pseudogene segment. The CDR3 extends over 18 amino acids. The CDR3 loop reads CASSRRRVGLAGGDTQYF. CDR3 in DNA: TGTGCCAGCAGCCGCCGACGCGTGGGACTAGCGGGGGGAGATACGCAGTATTTT.

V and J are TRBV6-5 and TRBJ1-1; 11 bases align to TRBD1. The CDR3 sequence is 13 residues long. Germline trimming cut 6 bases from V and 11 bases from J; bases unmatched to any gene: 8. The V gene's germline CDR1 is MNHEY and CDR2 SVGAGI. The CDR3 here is CASSSGQGALAFF. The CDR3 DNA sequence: TGTGCCAGCAGCTCCGGACAGGGGGCTTTGGCTTTCTTT.

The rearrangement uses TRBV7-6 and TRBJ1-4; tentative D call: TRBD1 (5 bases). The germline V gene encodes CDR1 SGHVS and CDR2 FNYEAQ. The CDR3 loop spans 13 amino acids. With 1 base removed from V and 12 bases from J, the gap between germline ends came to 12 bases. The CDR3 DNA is TGTGCCAGCAGCTTAGGTCGATGGGGGGAACTGTTTTTT. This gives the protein CASSLGRWGELFF.

In nucleotides, the CDR3 is TGTGCCACCAGCAGAGGGGACAGGGGTGGGACCGGGGAGCTGTTTTTT. Amino acid sequence: CATSRGDRGGTGELFF. This sequence joins TRBV15 and TRBJ2-2; 10 bases align to TRBD1. CDR1 is LNHNV, CDR2 YYDKDF, per germline (reference sequence). V gave up 1 base and J gave up 5 bases; unmatched junction bases: 4. CDR3 length: 16 amino acids.

CDR3 in DNA: TGTGCCAGCAGCTCCCCCTCGACAGGCAGCAATCAGCCCCAGCATTTT. Translating gives CASSSPSTGSNQPQHF. This rearrangement joins TRBV28 to TRBJ1-5; D possibly corresponds to TRBD1 (6 bases). Germline assignment: CDR1 MDHEN and CDR2 SYDVKM. V dropped 6 bases and J dropped 1 base, with 16 bases sitting between them. The CDR3 extends over 16 amino acids.

The CDR3 here is CASYRAANTEAFF. CDR3 DNA: TGTGCCAGCTACAGGGCGGCGAACACTGAAGCTTTCTTT. The J gene is TRBJ1-1, the V gene TRBV28, with D perhaps matching TRBD1 (6 bases). Trimming left V 8 bases short and J 1 base short, with 11 bases between. This CDR3 has 13 amino acids. Germline values: CDR1 MDHEN, CDR2 SYDVKM.

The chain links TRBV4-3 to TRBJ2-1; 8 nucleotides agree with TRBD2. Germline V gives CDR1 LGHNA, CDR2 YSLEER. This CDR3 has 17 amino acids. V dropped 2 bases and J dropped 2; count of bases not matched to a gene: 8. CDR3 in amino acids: CASSQPLAGRPYNEQFF. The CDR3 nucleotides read TGCGCCAGCAGCCAACCTTTAGCGGGGCGCCCCTACAATGAGCAGTTCTTC.

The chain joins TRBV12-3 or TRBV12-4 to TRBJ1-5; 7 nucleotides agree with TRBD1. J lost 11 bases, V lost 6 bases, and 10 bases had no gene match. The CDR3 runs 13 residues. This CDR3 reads CASSRQGLRSQHF. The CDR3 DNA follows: TGTGCCAGCAGCCGACAGGGTTTACGCTCCCAGCATTTT.

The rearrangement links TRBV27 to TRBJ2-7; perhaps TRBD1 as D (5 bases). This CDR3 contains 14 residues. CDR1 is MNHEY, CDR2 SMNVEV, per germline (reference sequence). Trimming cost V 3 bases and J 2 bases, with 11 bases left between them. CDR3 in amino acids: CASSFGAGTYEQYF. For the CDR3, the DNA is TGTGCCAGCAGTTTTGGGGCAGGAACCTACGAGCAGTACTTC.

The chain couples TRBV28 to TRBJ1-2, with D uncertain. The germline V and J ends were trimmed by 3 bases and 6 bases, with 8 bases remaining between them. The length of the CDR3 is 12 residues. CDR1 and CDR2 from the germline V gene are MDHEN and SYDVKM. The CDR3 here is CASSFGANGYTF. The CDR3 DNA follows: TGTGCCAGCAGTTTCGGAGCCAATGGCTACACCTTC.

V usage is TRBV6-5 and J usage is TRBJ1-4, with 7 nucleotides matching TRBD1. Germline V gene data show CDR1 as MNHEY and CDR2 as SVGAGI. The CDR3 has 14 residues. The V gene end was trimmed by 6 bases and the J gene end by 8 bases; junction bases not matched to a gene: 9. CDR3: CASRSGGPQEKLFF. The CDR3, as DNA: TGTGCCAGCAGGTCAGGGGGGCCGCAGGAAAAACTGTTTTTT.

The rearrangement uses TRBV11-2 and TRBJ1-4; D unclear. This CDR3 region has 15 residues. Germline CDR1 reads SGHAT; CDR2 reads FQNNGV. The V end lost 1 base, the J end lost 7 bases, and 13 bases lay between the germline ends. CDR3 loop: CASSLARGFREKLFF. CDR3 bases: TGTGCCAGCAGCTTAGCGAGAGGGTTTCGTGAAAAACTGTTTTTT.

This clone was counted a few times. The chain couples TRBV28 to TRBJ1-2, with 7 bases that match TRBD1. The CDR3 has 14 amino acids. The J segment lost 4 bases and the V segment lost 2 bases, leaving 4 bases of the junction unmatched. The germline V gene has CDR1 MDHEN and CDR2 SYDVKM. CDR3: CASSLDRARYGYTF. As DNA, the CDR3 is TGTGCCAGCAGTTTAGACAGGGCGCGCTATGGCTACACCTTC.

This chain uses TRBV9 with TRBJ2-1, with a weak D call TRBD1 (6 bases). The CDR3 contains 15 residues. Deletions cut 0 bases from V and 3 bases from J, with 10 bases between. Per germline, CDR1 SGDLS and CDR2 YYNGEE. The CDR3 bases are TGTGCCAGCAGCGTAGCACAGGGCCGCTACAATGAGCAGTTCTTC. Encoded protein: CASSVAQGRYNEQFF.

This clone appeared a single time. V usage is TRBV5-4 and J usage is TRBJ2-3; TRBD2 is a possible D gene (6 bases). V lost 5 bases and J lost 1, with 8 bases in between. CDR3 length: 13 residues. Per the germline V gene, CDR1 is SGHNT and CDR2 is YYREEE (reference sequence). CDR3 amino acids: CASRRLGTDTQYF. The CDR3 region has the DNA TGTGCCAGCAGACGACTAGGCACAGATACGCAGTATTTT.

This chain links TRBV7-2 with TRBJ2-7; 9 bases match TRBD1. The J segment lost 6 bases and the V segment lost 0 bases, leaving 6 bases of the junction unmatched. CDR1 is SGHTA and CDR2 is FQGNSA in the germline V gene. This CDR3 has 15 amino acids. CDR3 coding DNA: TGTGCCAGCAGCTTAGCCGGGACAGGGCAACGCGAGCAGTACTTC. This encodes CASSLAGTGQREQYF.

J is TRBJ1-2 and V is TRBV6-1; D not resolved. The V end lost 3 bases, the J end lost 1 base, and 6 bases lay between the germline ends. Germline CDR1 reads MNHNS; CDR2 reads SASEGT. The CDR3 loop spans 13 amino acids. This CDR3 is CASSEAGNYGYTF. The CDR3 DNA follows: TGTGCCAGCAGTGAGGCGGGTAACTATGGCTACACCTTC.